The 4 T cell receptor beta chains below come from one sample, sequenced in a study of blood T cell repertoires in COVID-19. Generated by immunoSEQ multiplex PCR, the TCRdb table keeps only in-frame clones and is missing some. This sample has some 68,000 clones, with around nine tenths found just once. The sequenced sample was peripheral blood. These TCRs come from a woman aged 50 to 60 with COVID-19, enrolled during active disease.

The rearrangement uses TRBV19 and TRBJ2-7; 12 bases agree with TRBD2. The V segment lost 5 bases and the J segment 2 bases; nucleotides outside the gene matches: 4. The CDR3 extends over 15 amino acids. In germline, CDR1 is LNHDA, CDR2 SQIVND (reference sequence). The CDR3, as DNA: TGTGCCAGTAGTGCTCGACTAGCGGGAGCCTACGAGCAGTACTTC. It translates to CASSARLAGAYEQYF.

The V gene is TRBV4-2, the J gene TRBJ2-1; the match to TRBD1 covers 8 bases. Trimming removed 4 bases from V and 10 bases from J; junction bases left unmatched: 9. The CDR3 is 14 amino acids. Germline CDR1 reads LGHNA; CDR2 reads YNFKEQ. CDR3 loop: CASSPGDRPNEQFF. The CDR3 coding sequence is TGTGCCAGCAGCCCCGGGGACAGGCCGAACGAGCAGTTCTTC.

V is TRBV30 and J is TRBJ2-7, with TRBD2 matching 10 bases. V lost 3 bases and J lost 4; bases outside the gene matches: 6. CDR3 size: 14 residues. Per germline, CDR1 GTSNPN and CDR2 SVGIG (reference sequence). The CDR3 DNA is TGTGCCTGGAGGCAGTCTAGCGGGAGTTACGAGCAGTACTTC. This gives the protein CAWRQSSGSYEQYF.

This clone occurred a few times. The chain links TRBV5-6 to TRBJ1-5; D gene uncertain. The CDR3 extends over 15 amino acids. V was shortened by 4 bases and J by 4 bases, with 15 bases between the two germline ends. CDR1 is SGHDT, CDR2 YYEEEE, per germline. CDR3 sequence reads: CASSTRGRENQPQHF. The DNA for the CDR3 is TGTGCCAGCAGCACCCGAGGGAGGGAAAATCAGCCCCAGCATTTT.